The clone carrying this T cell receptor beta chain has only one observation. The antigen is not known. Trimming shortened V by 5 bases and J by 0 bases, and 17 bases separated the two germline ends. Germline V lookup: CDR1 SGHDT, CDR2 YYEEEE. The CDR3 is made up of 16 amino acids. This entry belongs to a study of T cell responses to AZD1222 COVID-19 vaccine. Study observations and caveats: Possibly, clonal diversity was underestimated; donors were largely white British and included more females. There were vaccine-associated CD4 TCRs across spike, dominant at 160-218 and 743-854. Repertoire sampling happened only post peak T cell response.

Profiling relied on immunoSEQ multiplex PCR, and the TCRdb table lists in-frame clones only, not all of them. Counted here are under 200,000 clones, 85% to 95% occurring once; the ten biggest clones make up around 0.66%. Sequencing was performed on peripheral blood, taken on day 0 of AZD1222 vaccination. The chain combines TRBV5-6 with TRBJ1-2, with D uncertain. The clonotype originates from an adult in good health. Here the CDR3 reads CASSFPGQAANYGYTF. CDR3 bases: TGTGCCAGCAGTTTCCCCGGGCAGGCCGCTAACTATGGCTACACCTTC.